Included here is one T cell receptor (beta chain) sequence, with context. What this receptor recognizes is not known. No quality values exist for individual bases; no much larger clone is one base distant. Between the V and J ends, shortened by 3 bases and 5 bases respectively, the junction contains 13 bases. The CDR3 has 14 amino acids, counting the end cysteine and phenylalanine. Left in the record is the CDR3 DNA by itself, 42 bases read in frame from the first base. The germline V gene (reference sequence) supplies CDR1 SEHNR and CDR2 FQNEAQ. This record belongs to a study of OX40 agonist ivuxolimab in advanced cancers. For the study in its entirety: The costimulatory receptor OX40 (CD134) was targeted by ivuxolimab, a fully human IgG2 agonistic monoclonal antibody. Intravenous ivuxolimab was administered to patients every 2 weeks at six dose levels: 0.01, 0.1, 0.3, 1.5, 3 and 10 mg/kg. Of the 50 to 55 dose-escalation patients, hepatocellular carcinoma was present in around 19, melanoma in around 15, renal cell carcinoma in 9 and head and neck cancer in 9. A male proportion of 82.7% and a mean age of 60 years, ranging from roughly 23 to 85, were recorded for the dose-escalation cohort. Prior anti-PD-1, anti-PD-L1 or anti-CTLA-4 therapy was permitted, and 40% of dose-escalation patients had received checkpoint inhibitors. Partial responses occurred in three dose-escalation patients, of whom one had hepatocellular carcinoma and two had cutaneous melanoma. Peripheral TCRbeta sequencing aimed to test whether ivuxolimab altered TCR sequence diversity and caused clonal T-cell expansion. The paper covers the monotherapy dose-escalation part of the phase I ivuxolimab trial, which included N of about 56 patients.

Genomic DNA was extracted from sorted cells for sequencing of the TCRbeta CDR3 region. The immunoSEQ Assay was used for sequencing of TCRbeta CDR3 regions. Here the immuneACCESS table is served through TCRdb, limited to in-frame sequences with V and J called. Missing clones are a known gap in these copies; in checked studies unresolved V genes cover under half, and the rest lacks a known reason. The sample has 70,000 to 90,000 clones on record, approximately 91% of them singletons. The ten largest clones take up under 15% of the sample. Patients with a history of autoimmune disease or receiving systemic immunosuppression were excluded from the trial. Peripheral blood for TCR sequencing was collected from all dose cohorts at baseline, on cycle 4 day 1, and on cycle 7 day 1. Samples were obtained from an open-label, multicenter, first-in-human phase I dose-escalation trial of ivuxolimab. Adults with locally advanced or metastatic melanoma, renal cell carcinoma, hepatocellular carcinoma or head and neck squamous cell carcinoma were enrolled in the trial. Before TCR sequencing, CD4+ T cells and CD8+ T cells from peripheral blood were sorted into separate populations.

Study-wide conclusions, independent of this receptor: Clonal expansion of both CD4+ and CD8+ blood T cells was observed from baseline to week 6 at doses 0.1 to 3.0 mg/kg. The antigen specificity of the clonally expanded peripheral T cells was not determined. After ivuxolimab, CD8+ T cells had more expanded clones than CD4+ T cells on average. Low levels of normalized T-cell clonal expansion were also shown by some nonresponding patients. In partial responders in the 0.1-3.0 mg/kg groups, normalized peripheral clonal expansion was found to be among the lowest, especially among CD8+ T cells.

The sample here was CD4+ or CD8+ T cells sorted from blood, taken in a trial of the OX40 agonist ivuxolimab. The sequence links TRBV7-9 to TRBJ2-5; TRBD2 is possibly the D segment (6 matching bases). This TCR came from an adult with an advanced solid tumor such as melanoma, head and neck, liver or kidney cancer. The CDR3 region reads CASSLGGIRETQYF. The bases are TGTGCCAGCAGCTTGGGGGGAATTAGGGAGACCCAGTACTTC.